Presented here are 19 T cell receptor beta chains from one specimen sequenced in a study of T cell repertoires in MIS-A myocarditis. Assay: immunoSEQ multiplex PCR; the TCRdb copy retains only in-frame clones and omits some. The table has some 740 clones, around 83% seen once. Sequences were obtained from pericardium tissue obtained at autopsy. These receptors originate from a man aged 18-30 years with fulminant myocarditis from multisystem inflammatory syndrome in adults (MIS-A) after COVID-19.

The chain links TRBV2 to TRBJ1-6; D ambiguous. The CDR3 extends over 13 amino acids. The germline CDR1 and CDR2 sequences are SNHLY and FYNNEI. Trimming shortened V by 7 bases and J by 6 bases, and 10 bases separated the two germline ends. In DNA form, the CDR3 reads TGTGCCAGCAAGGCGGAGGGTAATTCACCCCTCCACTTT. The encoded protein is CASKAEGNSPLHF.

The rearrangement joins TRBV19 to TRBJ2-7; D gene uncertain. V was pared by 4 bases and J by 1 base, with 11 bases between. The CDR3 extends over 14 amino acids. Germline CDR1 reads LNHDA; CDR2 reads SQIVND (reference sequence). The CDR3 loop is CASSTGPTSYEQYF. The CDR3 nucleotides are TGTGCCAGTAGTACCGGCCCCACTTCCTACGAGCAGTACTTC.

The J gene is TRBJ2-1, the V gene TRBV12-3 or TRBV12-4; D is ambiguous. The CDR3 loop spans 12 amino acids. The ends were cut back, 1 base at V and 10 bases at J, with 8 bases in the middle. The chain's CDR3 is CASSLVAREQFF. In nucleotides, the CDR3 is TGTGCCAGCAGTTTAGTTGCCCGAGAGCAGTTCTTC.

The chain uses TRBV30 and TRBJ1-1; no reliable D call. The germline V gene encodes CDR1 GTSNPN and CDR2 SVGIG (reference sequence). This CDR3 comprises 13 residues. Trimming left V 2 bases short and J 1 base short, with 8 bases between. This CDR3 reads CAWSPDPNTEAFF. The CDR3 DNA sequence: TGTGCCTGGAGTCCCGATCCGAACACTGAAGCTTTCTTT.

The rearrangement uses TRBV27 and TRBJ1-3; no definite D call. Germline CDR1 and CDR2: MNHEY and SMNVEV (reference sequence). This CDR3 spans 15 amino acids. V was clipped by 2 bases and J by 1 base, with 9 bases between them. Written as DNA, the CDR3 is TGTGCCAGCAGTTTAACGGCCGAATCTGGAAACACCATATATTTT. This encodes CASSLTAESGNTIYF.

The CDR3 nucleotides are TGTGCCAGCACCTTCCTCGAGGACTATGGCTACACCTTC. Its protein is CASTFLEDYGYTF. The chain joins TRBV2 to TRBJ1-2, with D unresolved. The CDR3 covers 13 residues. V dropped 7 bases and J dropped 3 bases, with 12 bases sitting between them. Germline V CDR1 and CDR2: SNHLY, FYNNEI.

The CDR3 here is CAISADRVTSGNTIYF. The CDR3 bases are TGTGCCATCAGTGCTGACAGGGTGACCTCTGGAAACACCATATATTTT. The rearrangement joins TRBV10-3 to TRBJ1-3; 7 bases are shared with TRBD1. This CDR3 has 16 residues. In germline, CDR1 is ENHRY, CDR2 SYGVKD. Unmatched junction bases numbered 6, after V lost 4 bases and J lost 0 bases.

V usage is TRBV5-1 and J usage is TRBJ2-3; D not resolved. The CDR3 length is 14 residues. V was shortened by 5 bases and J by 0 bases, with 10 bases between the two germline ends. From germline, CDR1 is SGHRS and CDR2 YFSETQ. The DNA of the CDR3 is TGCGCCAGCAGGCCCGAAGCTAGCACAGATACGCAGTATTTT. Protein product: CASRPEASTDTQYF.

The rearrangement joins TRBV28 to TRBJ1-3; D not resolved. V lost 7 bases to trimming and J lost 0 bases, with 10 bases between them. This CDR3 region has 14 residues. Germline CDR1 and CDR2: MDHEN and SYDVKM. This chain's CDR3 is CASKTRTSGNTIYF. The CDR3 DNA sequence: TGTGCCAGCAAAACACGGACCTCTGGAAACACCATATATTTT.

The chain has TRBV27 and TRBJ2-6; no definite D call. Germline loops: CDR1 MNHEY, CDR2 SMNVEV (reference sequence). This CDR3 contains 13 residues. The V and J ends lost 0 bases and 3 bases respectively, with 0 bases between them. In nucleotides, the CDR3 is TGTGCCAGCAGTTTATCTGGGGCCAACGTCCTGACTTTC. This gives the protein CASSLSGANVLTF.

The chain carries TRBV5-4 and TRBJ2-5; 8 bases align to TRBD1. The V gene's germline CDR1 is SGHNT and CDR2 YYREEE (reference sequence). With V trimmed by 2 bases and J by 5 bases, 8 bases remained unmatched. This CDR3 is 15 amino acids long. In nucleotides, the CDR3 is TGTGCCAGCAGCTTACAACAGGGGGTCGGGGAGACCCAGTACTTC. Its protein product is CASSLQQGVGETQYF.

This chain joins TRBV6-5 and TRBJ2-3; 10 bases agree with TRBD1. The germline CDR1 and CDR2 sequences are MNHEY and SVGAGI. The CDR3 runs 16 residues. V gave up 1 base and J gave up 4 bases; unmatched junction bases: 5. CDR3 in amino acids: CASSYYGQGGSDTQYF. CDR3 nucleotide sequence: TGTGCCAGCAGTTACTACGGACAGGGGGGATCAGATACGCAGTATTTT.

The chain has TRBV5-8 and TRBJ2-2; D may be TRBD1 (7 bases). Germline V gives CDR1 SGHTS, CDR2 YDEGEE. V shed 4 bases and J shed 7 bases, with 14 bases lying between them. This CDR3 contains 14 residues. CDR3 sequence reads: CASSTRQGGGELFF. The CDR3 region has the DNA TGTGCCAGCAGCACTCGACAGGGAGGCGGGGAGCTGTTTTTT.

This clone is labeled hyperexpanded. The chain couples TRBV9 to TRBJ1-1, with D possibly being TRBD1 (6 bases). The CDR3 loop spans 13 amino acids. Trimming left V 4 bases short and J 11 bases short, with 18 bases between. CDR1 is SGDLS and CDR2 is YYNGEE in the germline V gene. CDR3 in DNA: TGTGCCAGCAGCCCTCTCGGACAGAAGGAGGCTTTCTTT. Translated, it gives CASSPLGQKEAFF.

This rearrangement joins TRBV7-6 to TRBJ2-2; 9 bases align to TRBD2. Germline-derived CDR1 and CDR2 are SGHVS and FNYEAQ. Trimming cost V 2 bases and J 7 bases; bases outside gene matches: 8. CDR3 length: 16 amino acids. CDR3 loop: CASSLLAGDPSGELFF. CDR3 coding DNA: TGTGCCAGCAGCTTATTAGCGGGGGACCCTAGCGGGGAGCTGTTTTTT. Together with reference TRBV7-6 and TRBJ2-2, the CDR3 gives the full variable domain: GAGVSQSPRYKVTKRGQDVALRCDPISGHVSLYWYRQALGQGPEFLTYFNYEAQQDKSGLPNDRFSAERPEGSISTLTIQRTEQRDSAMYRCASSLLAGDPSGELFFGEGSRLTVL.

This clone is large by share. J is TRBJ1-5 and V is TRBV10-3, with a tentative D call TRBD1 (5 bases). Germline CDR1 and CDR2: ENHRY and SYGVKD. The CDR3 length is 17 residues. V gave up 3 bases and J gave up 9 bases, with 24 bases separating them. The CDR3 bases are TGTGCCATCAGTGATCCTGGAACAGGCCCTAGAGAATCGCCCCAGCATTTT. It specifies CAISDPGTGPRESPQHF.

This clone was seen only once. The V gene is TRBV5-1, the J gene TRBJ2-5; TRBD2 aligns across 8 bases. After removal of 0 bases from V and 5 bases from J, the junction contained 9 bases not matched to a gene. This CDR3 has 16 residues. Germline CDR1 is SGHRS and CDR2 is YFSETQ. The CDR3 loop is CASSLAPAGVLETQYF. In nucleotides, the CDR3 is TGCGCCAGCAGCTTGGCCCCAGCGGGAGTTTTGGAGACCCAGTACTTC.

V usage is TRBV5-6 and J usage is TRBJ1-1; no reliable D call. Germline values: CDR1 SGHDT, CDR2 YYEEEE. The CDR3 length is 14 residues. Trimming cost V 1 base and J 5 bases, with 12 bases left between them. In DNA, the CDR3 is TGTGCCAGCAGCTTGAATCCCGGTTCTACTGAAGCTTTCTTT. The encoded protein is CASSLNPGSTEAFF.

V gene TRBV27 combines with J gene TRBJ1-2; TRBD1 matches 8 bases. The CDR3 is 14 amino acids. Germline loops: CDR1 MNHEY, CDR2 SMNVEV (reference sequence). After removal of 5 bases from V and 4 bases from J, the junction contained 6 bases not matched to a gene. CDR3 in amino acids: CASSRKDRVYGYTF. The CDR3 coding sequence is TGTGCCAGCAGTCGGAAGGACAGGGTCTATGGCTACACCTTC.